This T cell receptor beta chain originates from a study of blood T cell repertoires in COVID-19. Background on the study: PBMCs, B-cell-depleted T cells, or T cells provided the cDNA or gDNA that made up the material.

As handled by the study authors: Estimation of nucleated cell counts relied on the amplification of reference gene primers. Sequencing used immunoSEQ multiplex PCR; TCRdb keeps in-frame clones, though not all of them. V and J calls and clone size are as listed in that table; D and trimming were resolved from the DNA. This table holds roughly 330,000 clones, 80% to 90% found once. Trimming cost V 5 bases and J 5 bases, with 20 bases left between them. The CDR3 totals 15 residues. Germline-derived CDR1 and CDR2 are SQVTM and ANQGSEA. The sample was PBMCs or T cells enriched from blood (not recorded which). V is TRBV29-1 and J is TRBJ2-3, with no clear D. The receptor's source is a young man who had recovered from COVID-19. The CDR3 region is CSVISTPGARDTQYF. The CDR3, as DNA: TGCAGCGTTATTTCTACCCCGGGTGCCCGAGATACGCAGTATTTT.